This TCR beta chain was retrieved from a study of tumor-infiltrating lymphocytes in oesophageal squamous cell carcinoma. Each CDR3 protein gets one entry after TCRdb re-called the PCR reads with MiXCR. The sample lists approximately 10,000 distinct CDR3 sequences, roughly half occurring once. This CDR3 has 18 amino acids. Germline CDR1 SGHVS, CDR2 FNYEAQ. With 2 bases removed from V and 3 bases from J, the gap between germline ends came to 20 bases. The chain uses TRBV7-6 and TRBJ2-1, with D possibly called TRBD1 or TRBD2 (6 bases each). The sample was esophageal tumor tissue. This TCR derives from a female donor with esophageal squamous cell carcinoma. The CDR3 spells CASSLRRGDSLGYNEQFF. The CDR3 DNA is TGTGCCAGCAGCTTAAGGAGGGGGGACTCGCTCGGCTACAATGAGCAGTTCTTC.